Following are 10 T cell receptor beta chains from one sample sequenced in a study of blood T cell repertoires in COVID-19. Data came from immunoSEQ multiplex PCR; TCRdb stores just in-frame clones and leaves some out. The table shows 150,000 or so clones, with around 90% occurring only once. The sample was peripheral blood. The receptors were gathered from a man between 60 and 75 years old with active or convalescent COVID-19.

This clone has a handful of counts. This sequence joins TRBV19 and TRBJ1-6; D may be TRBD1 (5 bases). V was trimmed by 6 bases and J by 5 bases, leaving 14 bases between them. The CDR3 length is 15 residues. The germline V gene encodes CDR1 LNHDA and CDR2 SQIVND (reference sequence). The CDR3 DNA reads TGTGCCAGTAGCCAGGGATCTATTGATAATTCACCCCTCCACTTT. Amino acids: CASSQGSIDNSPLHF.

The chain links TRBV20-1 to TRBJ2-5; 10 nucleotides line up with TRBD1. V was pared by 3 bases and J by 1 base, with 2 bases of the junction left unmatched. The CDR3 covers 14 residues. CDR1 and CDR2 (germline): DFQATT, SNEGSKA (reference sequence). CDR3 protein: CSASWDRGQETQYF. For the CDR3, the DNA is TGCAGTGCTAGTTGGGACAGGGGCCAAGAGACCCAGTACTTC.

The CDR3 region is CASSYYTGPNTEAFF. The CDR3 nucleotides read TGTGCCAGCAGTTACTATACAGGGCCGAACACTGAAGCTTTCTTT. This chain uses TRBV11-2 with TRBJ1-1; possibly TRBD1 for D (6 bases). Germline CDR1 reads SGHAT; CDR2 reads FQNNGV. The CDR3 runs 15 residues. V was trimmed by 6 bases and J by 1 base, leaving 15 bases between them.

The rearrangement joins TRBV15 to TRBJ2-1, with 8 bases fitting TRBD2. The germline CDR1 and CDR2 sequences are LNHNV and YYDKDF (reference sequence). J was trimmed by 8 bases and V by 5 bases; bases with no gene match: 5. CDR3 length: 13 residues. The CDR3 DNA follows: TGTGCCACCAGCGGCGGGGGGACTGATGAGCAGTTCTTC. This encodes CATSGGGTDEQFF.

Points on this clone: The sample has other DNA sequences that encode this CDR3 too. The V and J genes are TRBV5-1 and TRBJ2-7; 9 positions match TRBD1. The CDR3 is 14 residues long. Per the germline V gene, CDR1 is SGHRS and CDR2 is YFSETQ. V shed 4 bases and J 3 bases; nucleotides not matched to a gene: 5. CDR3 sequence reads: CASSTGTGSYEQYF. In DNA form, the CDR3 reads TGCGCCAGCAGCACCGGGACAGGGAGCTACGAGCAGTACTTC.

The J gene is TRBJ1-1, the V gene TRBV7-6; 8 bases line up with TRBD1. The CDR3 length is 15 residues. Germline V gives CDR1 SGHVS, CDR2 FNYEAQ. The V and J ends lost 5 bases and 5 bases, in that order; junction bases with no gene match: 10. The chain's CDR3 is CASSSTGGVRTEAFF. DNA of the CDR3: TGTGCCAGCAGCAGCACAGGGGGGGTTCGGACTGAAGCTTTCTTT.

The V gene is TRBV5-1, the J gene TRBJ2-3; TRBD2 matches at 8 bases. Germline CDR1 SGHRS, CDR2 YFSETQ. The CDR3 sequence is 15 residues long. Unmatched junction bases numbered 4, after V lost 0 bases and J lost 4 bases. CDR3: CASSLGSGDSDTQYF. In DNA, the CDR3 is TGCGCCAGCAGCTTGGGTAGCGGGGACTCAGATACGCAGTATTTT.

The rearrangement uses TRBV19 and TRBJ2-7; D possibly corresponds to TRBD2 (7 bases). This CDR3 has 13 amino acids. Germline V lookup: CDR1 LNHDA, CDR2 SQIVND (reference sequence). Trimming left V 4 bases short and J 7 bases short, with 14 bases between. The chain's CDR3 is CASSTGGSTEQYF. The CDR3 nucleotides read TGTGCCAGTAGTACGGGGGGCTCTACGGAGCAGTACTTC.

In this sample, this clone turned up once. The V and J genes are TRBV9 and TRBJ2-1, with a possible D match to TRBD1 (6 bases). This CDR3 spans 15 amino acids. Trimming stripped 0 bases from V and 3 bases from J, with 10 bases between. Per the germline V gene, CDR1 is SGDLS and CDR2 is YYNGEE. CDR3 sequence reads: CASSVGGGIYNEQFF. DNA for the CDR3: TGTGCCAGCAGCGTAGGAGGGGGAATCTACAATGAGCAGTTCTTC.

The chain joins TRBV5-4 to TRBJ2-5; 10 bases agree with TRBD2. This CDR3 spans 15 amino acids. Germline CDR1 reads SGHNT; CDR2 reads YYREEE (reference sequence). V lost 4 bases, J lost 1 base, and 4 bases stayed unmatched. CDR3 loop: CASSTRTSGQETQYF. The CDR3 nucleotides are TGTGCCAGCAGCACCCGGACTAGCGGCCAAGAGACCCAGTACTTC.